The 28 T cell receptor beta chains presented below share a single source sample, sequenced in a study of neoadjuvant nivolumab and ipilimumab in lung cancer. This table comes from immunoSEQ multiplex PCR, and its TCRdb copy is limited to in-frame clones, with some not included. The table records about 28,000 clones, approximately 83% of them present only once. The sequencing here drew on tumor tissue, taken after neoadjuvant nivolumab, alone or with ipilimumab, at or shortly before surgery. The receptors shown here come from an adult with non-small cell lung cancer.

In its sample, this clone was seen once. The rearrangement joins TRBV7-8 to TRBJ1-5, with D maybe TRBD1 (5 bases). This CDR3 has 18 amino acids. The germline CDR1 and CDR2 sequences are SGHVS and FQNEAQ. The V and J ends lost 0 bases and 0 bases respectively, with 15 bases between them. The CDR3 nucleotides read TGTGCCAGCAGCTTAGCCTTCGGGACGGGGTATAGCAATCAGCCCCAGCATTTT. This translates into CASSLAFGTGYSNQPQHF.

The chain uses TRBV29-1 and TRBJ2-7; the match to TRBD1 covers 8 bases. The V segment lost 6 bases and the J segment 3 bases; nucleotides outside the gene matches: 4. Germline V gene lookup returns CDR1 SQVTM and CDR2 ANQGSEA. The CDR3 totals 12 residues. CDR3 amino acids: CSVGQGGYEQYF. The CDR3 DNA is TGCAGCGTAGGACAGGGCGGCTACGAGCAGTACTTC.

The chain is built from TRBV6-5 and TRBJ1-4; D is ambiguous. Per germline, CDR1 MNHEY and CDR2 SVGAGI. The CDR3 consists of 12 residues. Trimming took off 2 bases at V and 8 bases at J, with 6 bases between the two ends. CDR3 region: CASSYRAEKLFF. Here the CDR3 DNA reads TGTGCCAGCAGTTACCGGGCAGAAAAACTGTTTTTT.

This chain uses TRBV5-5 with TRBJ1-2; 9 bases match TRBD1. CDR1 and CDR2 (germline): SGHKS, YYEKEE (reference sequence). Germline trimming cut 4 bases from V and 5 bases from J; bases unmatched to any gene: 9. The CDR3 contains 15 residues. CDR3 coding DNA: TGTGCCAGCAGCGCCGCCGGGACAGGGATGTATGGCTACACCTTC. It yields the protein CASSAAGTGMYGYTF.

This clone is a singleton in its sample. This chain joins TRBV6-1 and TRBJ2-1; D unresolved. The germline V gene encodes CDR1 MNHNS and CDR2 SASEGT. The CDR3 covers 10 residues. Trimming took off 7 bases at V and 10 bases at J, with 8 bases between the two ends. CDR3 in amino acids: CASNQREQFF. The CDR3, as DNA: TGTGCCAGCAATCAAAGGGAGCAGTTCTTC.

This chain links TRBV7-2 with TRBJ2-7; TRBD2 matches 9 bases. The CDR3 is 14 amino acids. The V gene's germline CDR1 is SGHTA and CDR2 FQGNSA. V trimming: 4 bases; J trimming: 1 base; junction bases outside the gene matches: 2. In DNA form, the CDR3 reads TGTGCCAGCAGCTACCTAGCGGGGTCCTACGAGCAGTACTTC. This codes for CASSYLAGSYEQYF.

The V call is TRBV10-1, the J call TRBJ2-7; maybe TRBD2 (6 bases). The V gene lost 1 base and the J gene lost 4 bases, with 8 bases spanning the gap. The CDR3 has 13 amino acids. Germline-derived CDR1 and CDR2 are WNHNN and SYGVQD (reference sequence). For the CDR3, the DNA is TGCGCCAGCAGTGAGTGTGGGGGGTACGAGCAGTACTTC. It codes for CASSECGGYEQYF.

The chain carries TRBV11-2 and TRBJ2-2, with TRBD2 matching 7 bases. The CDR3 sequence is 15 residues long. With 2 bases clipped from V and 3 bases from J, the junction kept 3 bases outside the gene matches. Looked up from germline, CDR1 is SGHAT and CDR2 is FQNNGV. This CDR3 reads CASSLSRGDTGELFF. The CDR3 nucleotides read TGTGCCAGCAGCTTATCCCGGGGGGACACCGGGGAGCTGTTTTTT.

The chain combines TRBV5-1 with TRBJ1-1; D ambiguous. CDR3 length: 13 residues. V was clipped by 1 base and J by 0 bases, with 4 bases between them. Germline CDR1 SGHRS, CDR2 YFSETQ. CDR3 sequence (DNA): TGCGCCAGCAGCTTGTCACTGAACACTGAAGCTTTCTTT. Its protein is CASSLSLNTEAFF.

The DNA of the CDR3 is TGTGCCAGCAGTCCCTACGGGGCATCCTACGAGCAGTACTTC. It encodes CASSPYGASYEQYF. The genes are TRBV6-5 and TRBJ2-7; D tentatively reads TRBD1 or TRBD2 (5 bases each). The CDR3 extends over 14 amino acids. The germline gives CDR1 MNHEY, CDR2 SVGAGI. Deletions cut 5 bases from V and 1 base from J, with 12 bases between.

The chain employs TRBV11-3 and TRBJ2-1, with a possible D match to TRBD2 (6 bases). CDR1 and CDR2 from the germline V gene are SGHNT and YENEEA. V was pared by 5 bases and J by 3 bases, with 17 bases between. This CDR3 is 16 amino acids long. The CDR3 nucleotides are TGTGCCAGCAGCCTTACTTTCGGGGGAGGCTACAATGAGCAGTTCTTC. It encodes CASSLTFGGGYNEQFF. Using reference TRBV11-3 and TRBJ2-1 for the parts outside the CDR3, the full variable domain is EAGVVQSPRYKIIEKKQPVAFWCNPISGHNTLYWYLQNLGQGPELLIRYENEEAVDDSQLPKDRFSAERLKGVDSTLKIQPAELGDSAVYLCASSLTFGGGYNEQFFGPGTRLTVL.

The CDR3 sequence is CASSLEAGDYEQYF. The CDR3 coding sequence is TGTGCCAGCAGCTTGGAAGCGGGGGACTACGAGCAGTACTTC. J is TRBJ2-7 and V is TRBV5-4; 8 bases are a match to TRBD2. Trimming cost V 0 bases and J 3 bases; bases outside gene matches: 2. The CDR3 has 14 amino acids. Germline CDR1 reads SGHNT; CDR2 reads YYREEE (reference sequence).

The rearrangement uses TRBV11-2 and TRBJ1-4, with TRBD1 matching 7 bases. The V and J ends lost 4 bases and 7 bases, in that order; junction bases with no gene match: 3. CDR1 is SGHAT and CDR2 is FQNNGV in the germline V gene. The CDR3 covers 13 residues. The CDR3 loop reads CASSSYRGEKLFF. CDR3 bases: TGTGCCAGCAGCTCTTACAGGGGTGAAAAACTGTTTTTT.

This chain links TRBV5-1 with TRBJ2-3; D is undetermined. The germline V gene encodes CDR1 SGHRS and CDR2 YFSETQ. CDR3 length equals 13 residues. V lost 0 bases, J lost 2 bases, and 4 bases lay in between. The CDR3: CASSLETTDTQYF. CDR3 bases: TGCGCCAGCAGCTTGGAGACCACAGATACGCAGTATTTT.

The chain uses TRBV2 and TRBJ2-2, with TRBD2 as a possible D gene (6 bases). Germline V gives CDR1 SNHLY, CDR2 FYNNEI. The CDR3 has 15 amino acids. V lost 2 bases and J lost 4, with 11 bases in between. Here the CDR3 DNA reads TGTGCCAGCAGTGAACGCGGGGAATCCACCGGGGAGCTGTTTTTT. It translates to CASSERGESTGELFF.

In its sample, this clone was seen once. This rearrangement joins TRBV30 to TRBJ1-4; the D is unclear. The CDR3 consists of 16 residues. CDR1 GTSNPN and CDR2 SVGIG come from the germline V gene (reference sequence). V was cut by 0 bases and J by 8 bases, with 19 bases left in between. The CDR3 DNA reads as TGTGCCTGGAGTGTAGCCCGAGTCCGCCTATCGGAAAAACTGTTTTTT. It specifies CAWSVARVRLSEKLFF.

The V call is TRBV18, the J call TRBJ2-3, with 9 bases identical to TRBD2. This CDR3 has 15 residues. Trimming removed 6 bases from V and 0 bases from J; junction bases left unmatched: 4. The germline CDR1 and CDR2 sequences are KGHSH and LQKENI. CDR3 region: CASSILAGSTDTQYF. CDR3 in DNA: TGTGCCAGCTCCATACTAGCGGGCAGCACAGATACGCAGTATTTT.

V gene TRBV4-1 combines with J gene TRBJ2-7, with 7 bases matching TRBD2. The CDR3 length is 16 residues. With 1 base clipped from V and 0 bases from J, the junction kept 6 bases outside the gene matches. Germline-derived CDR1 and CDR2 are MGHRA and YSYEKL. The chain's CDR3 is CASSQAWPGGSYEQYF. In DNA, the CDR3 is TGCGCCAGCAGCCAAGCCTGGCCGGGAGGCTCCTACGAGCAGTACTTC.

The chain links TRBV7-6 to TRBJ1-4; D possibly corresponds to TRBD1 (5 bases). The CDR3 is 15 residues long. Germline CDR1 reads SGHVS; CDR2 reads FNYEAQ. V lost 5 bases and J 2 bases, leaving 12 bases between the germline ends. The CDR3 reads CASSRRAGTNEKLFF. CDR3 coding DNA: TGTGCCAGCAGCAGGAGGGCAGGGACTAATGAAAAACTGTTTTTT.

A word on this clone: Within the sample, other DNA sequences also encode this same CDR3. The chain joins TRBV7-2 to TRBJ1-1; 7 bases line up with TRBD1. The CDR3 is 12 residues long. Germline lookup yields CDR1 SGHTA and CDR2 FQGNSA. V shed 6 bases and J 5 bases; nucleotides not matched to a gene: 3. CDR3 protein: CASRRQGTEAFF. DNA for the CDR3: TGTGCCAGCAGGAGACAGGGAACTGAAGCTTTCTTT.

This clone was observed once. CDR3 protein: CASSVLSADTQYF. DNA for the CDR3: TGTGCCAGCAGCGTACTTTCCGCAGATACGCAGTATTTT. V gene TRBV9 combines with J gene TRBJ2-3; D uncertain. Trimming stripped 1 base from V and 4 bases from J, with 7 bases between. This CDR3 region has 13 residues. Germline V gives CDR1 SGDLS, CDR2 YYNGEE.

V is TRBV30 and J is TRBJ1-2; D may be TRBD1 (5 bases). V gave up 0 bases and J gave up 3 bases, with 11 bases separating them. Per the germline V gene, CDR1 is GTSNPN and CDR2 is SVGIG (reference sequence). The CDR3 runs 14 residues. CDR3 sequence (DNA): TGTGCCTGGAGTGTAGGGCAGGGAGACTATGGCTACACCTTC. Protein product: CAWSVGQGDYGYTF.

CDR3: CASSLLAGLVDTQYF. The CDR3 DNA follows: TGTGCCAGCAGCTTACTAGCGGGGTTGGTAGATACGCAGTATTTT. The chain carries TRBV5-5 and TRBJ2-3; 10 bases match TRBD2. The ends lost 2 bases at V and 5 bases at J; junction bases unmatched: 5. CDR1 SGHKS and CDR2 YYEKEE come from the germline V gene (reference sequence). This CDR3 region has 15 residues.

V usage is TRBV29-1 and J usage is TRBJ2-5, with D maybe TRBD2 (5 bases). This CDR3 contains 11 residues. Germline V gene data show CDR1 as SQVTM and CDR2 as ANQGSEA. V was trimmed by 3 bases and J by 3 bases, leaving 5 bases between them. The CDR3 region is CSVEREETQYF. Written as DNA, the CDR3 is TGCAGCGTTGAGAGGGAAGAGACCCAGTACTTC.

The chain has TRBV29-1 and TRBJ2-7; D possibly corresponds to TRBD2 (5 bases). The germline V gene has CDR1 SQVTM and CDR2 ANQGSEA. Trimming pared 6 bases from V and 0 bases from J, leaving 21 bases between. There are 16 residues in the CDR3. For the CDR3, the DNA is TGCAGCGTCAGAGGGAGAGATGGGGTCAGCTCCTACGAGCAGTACTTC. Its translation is CSVRGRDGVSSYEQYF.

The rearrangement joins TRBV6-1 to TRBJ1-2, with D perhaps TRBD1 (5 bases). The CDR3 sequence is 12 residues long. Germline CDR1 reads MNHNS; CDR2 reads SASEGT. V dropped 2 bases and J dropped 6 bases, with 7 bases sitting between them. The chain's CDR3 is CASSEQGHGYTF. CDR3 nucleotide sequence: TGTGCCAGCAGTGAACAGGGTCATGGCTACACCTTC.

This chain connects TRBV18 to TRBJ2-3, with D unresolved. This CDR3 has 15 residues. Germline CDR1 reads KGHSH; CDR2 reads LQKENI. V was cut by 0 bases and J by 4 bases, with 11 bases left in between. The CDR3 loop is CASSPPGFGADTQYF. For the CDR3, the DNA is TGTGCCAGCTCACCACCAGGCTTTGGCGCAGATACGCAGTATTTT.

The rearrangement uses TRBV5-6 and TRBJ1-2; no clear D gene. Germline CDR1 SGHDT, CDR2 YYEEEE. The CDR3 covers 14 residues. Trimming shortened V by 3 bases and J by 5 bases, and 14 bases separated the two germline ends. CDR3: CASSWNRGGYGYTF. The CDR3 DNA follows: TGTGCCAGCAGCTGGAACAGAGGAGGATATGGCTACACCTTC.